These 26 T cell receptor beta chains share one sample of origin, sequenced in a study of shared clonotypes between healthy human individuals. The data were produced by immunoSEQ multiplex PCR, yet TCRdb's version contains in-frame clones alone and is incomplete. The profile covers about 700,000 clones, with about 91% appearing a single time and roughly 24% taken by the ten largest. Cells designated naive CD8 were CD45RO-negative and were positively selected for CCR7, with terminally differentiated effector memory CD45RA+ cells excluded. The sequencing input was naive CD8+ T cells sorted from blood. Receptors were obtained from a man aged 25-40 years in good health.

CDR3 DNA sequence: TGCAGCCTCTCCCCGATCGACGGACAGGGTGATGGCTACACCTTC. The encoded protein is CSLSPIDGQGDGYTF. The V and J genes are TRBV29-1 and TRBJ1-2; 8 nucleotides align to TRBD1. Germline V CDR1 and CDR2: SQVTM, ANQGSEA. After removal of 8 bases from V and 6 bases from J, the junction contained 17 bases not matched to a gene. The CDR3 contains 15 residues. Filled out from reference TRBV29-1 and TRBJ1-2, the complete variable domain reads SAVISQKPSRDICQRGTSLTIQCQVDSQVTMMFWYRQQPGQSLTLIATANQGSEATYESGFVIDKFPISRPNLTFSTLTVSNMSPEDSSIYLCSLSPIDGQGDGYTFGSGTRLTVV.

The chain has TRBV2 and TRBJ2-7; 13 bases agree with TRBD2. J gave up 2 bases and V 8 bases, and 3 bases lay outside the gene matches. The CDR3 has 14 amino acids. Germline V gene sequence: CDR1 SNHLY, CDR2 FYNNEI. In DNA, the CDR3 is TGTGCCAGCGGAGGACTAGCGGGAGCCTACGAGCAGTACTTC. Its protein product is CASGGLAGAYEQYF. The whole variable domain, filled in from reference TRBV2 and TRBJ2-7, reads EPEVTQTPSHQVTQMGQEVILRCVPISNHLYFYWYRQILGQKVEFLVSFYNNEISEKSEIFDDQFSVERPDGSNFTLKIRSTKLEDSAMYFCASGGLAGAYEQYFGPGTRLTVT.

The rearrangement links TRBV27 to TRBJ1-5, with unresolved D. Germline CDR1 and CDR2: MNHEY and SMNVEV (reference sequence). The germline V and J ends were trimmed by 6 bases and 0 bases, with 12 bases remaining between them. The CDR3 extends over 15 amino acids. The chain's CDR3 is CASSISMYSNQPQHF. CDR3 bases: TGTGCCAGCAGCATCTCAATGTATAGCAATCAGCCCCAGCATTTT.

The chain has TRBV15 and TRBJ2-7; D is possibly TRBD1 (7 bases). The length of the CDR3 is 13 residues. Germline CDR1 LNHNV, CDR2 YYDKDF (reference sequence). Trimming cost V 7 bases and J 2 bases, with 12 bases left between them. The CDR3 nucleotides are TGTGCCACCACTGCGGGACAGACCTACGAGCAGTACTTC. It encodes CATTAGQTYEQYF. The complete variable domain, with remaining parts taken from reference TRBV15 and TRBJ2-7, reads DAMVIQNPRYQVTQFGKPVTLSCSQTLNHNVMYWYQQKSSQAPKLLFHYYDKDFNNEADTPDNFQSRRPNTSFCFLDIRSPGLGDTAMYLCATTAGQTYEQYFGPGTRLTVT.

This chain connects TRBV14 to TRBJ2-5, with 13 nucleotides matching TRBD2. J gave up 0 bases and V 3 bases, and 10 bases lay outside the gene matches. This CDR3 has 19 residues. Germline V gene data show CDR1 as SGHDN and CDR2 as FVKESK. DNA of the CDR3: TGTGCCAGCAGCCAGGGCAACCCGGGACTAGCGGGGTACCAAGAGACCCAGTACTTC. Amino acid sequence: CASSQGNPGLAGYQETQYF.

V usage is TRBV4-1 and J usage is TRBJ2-7; 7 bases are shared with TRBD1. The CDR3 loop spans 16 amino acids. Germline V gives CDR1 MGHRA, CDR2 YSYEKL. With V trimmed by 4 bases and J by 7 bases, 16 bases remained unmatched. The CDR3 DNA follows: TGCGCCAGCAGCCGTGGTTGGACAGGCGATTTCGGGGAGCAGTACTTC. This translates into CASSRGWTGDFGEQYF.

This sequence joins TRBV27 and TRBJ2-7; D is possibly TRBD2 (6 bases). The V end lost 3 bases, the J end lost 4 bases, and 13 bases lay between the germline ends. Looked up from germline, CDR1 is MNHEY and CDR2 is SMNVEV (reference sequence). The CDR3 totals 14 residues. In DNA, the CDR3 is TGTGCCAGCAGTTTCCCAGGGAGGATGTACGAGCAGTACTTC. This sequence encodes CASSFPGRMYEQYF.

V and J are TRBV7-9 and TRBJ2-6; D is unclear. The CDR3 runs to 14 residues. Trimming removed 4 bases at V and 0 bases at J, with 4 bases between. Germline V gives CDR1 SEHNR, CDR2 FQNEAQ (reference sequence). CDR3 sequence reads: CASSSTSGANVLTF. CDR3 sequence (DNA): TGTGCCAGCAGCTCGACCTCTGGGGCCAACGTCCTGACTTTC.

The CDR3 loop reads CASTPSPTESSYEQYF. As DNA, the CDR3 is TGTGCCAGCACCCCTTCCCCTACAGAGTCCTCCTACGAGCAGTACTTC. This chain uses TRBV7-9 with TRBJ2-7, with D unresolved. CDR3 length: 16 amino acids. Trimming removed 7 bases at V and 0 bases at J, with 19 bases between. Germline V gene data show CDR1 as SEHNR and CDR2 as FQNEAQ (reference sequence).

Comment on this clone: Different DNA sequences within this sample yield the same CDR3. The rearrangement joins TRBV27 to TRBJ2-7, with D tentatively TRBD1 or TRBD2 (5 bases each). This CDR3 comprises 13 residues. Germline CDR1 is MNHEY and CDR2 is SMNVEV (reference sequence). Trimming shortened V by 3 bases and J by 0 bases, and 6 bases separated the two germline ends. CDR3 nucleotide sequence: TGTGCCAGCAGTTTGGGACCCTCCTACGAGCAGTACTTC. The encoded protein is CASSLGPSYEQYF.

CDR3 region: CASGSLRESSYEQYF. CDR3 nucleotide sequence: TGTGCCAGCGGGTCGCTGCGGGAGAGCTCCTACGAGCAGTACTTC. The genes are TRBV6-4 and TRBJ2-7; 7 nucleotides line up with TRBD2. With 8 bases clipped from V and 0 bases from J, the junction kept 10 bases outside the gene matches. The CDR3 is 15 residues long. CDR1 and CDR2 from the germline V gene are MRHNA and SNTAGT.

The gene calls are TRBV14 and TRBJ2-1; no reliable D call. The V gene lost 0 bases and the J gene lost 11 bases, with 5 bases spanning the gap. Per germline, CDR1 SGHDN and CDR2 FVKESK. The CDR3 totals 11 residues. The CDR3 reads CASSQDWKQFF. The CDR3 DNA is TGTGCCAGCAGCCAAGACTGGAAGCAGTTCTTC. The complete variable domain, with remaining parts taken from reference TRBV14 and TRBJ2-1, reads EAGVTQFPSHSVIEKGQTVTLRCDPISGHDNLYWYRRVMGKEIKFLLHFVKESKQDESGMPNNRFLAERTGGTYSTLKVQPAELEDSGVYFCASSQDWKQFFGPGTRLTVL.

The V call is TRBV27, the J call TRBJ2-1; 13 positions match TRBD2. This CDR3 is 17 amino acids long. CDR1 is MNHEY, CDR2 SMNVEV, per germline (reference sequence). Unmatched junction bases numbered 6, after V lost 4 bases and J lost 3 bases. CDR3 DNA sequence: TGTGCCAGCAGTTCACTAGCGGGAGGGCCCCTCTACAATGAGCAGTTCTTC. Translation gives CASSSLAGGPLYNEQFF.

The J gene is TRBJ1-5, the V gene TRBV27, with 8 bases matching TRBD1. The CDR3 length is 15 residues. The trim removed 0 bases at V and 6 bases at J, leaving 4 bases unmatched. CDR1 is MNHEY, CDR2 SMNVEV, per germline (reference sequence). CDR3 DNA: TGTGCCAGCAGTTTATCAGCAGGGGGCAGTCAGCCCCAGCATTTT. This codes for CASSLSAGGSQPQHF.

This clone was recorded once. The J gene is TRBJ2-7, the V gene TRBV14; no firm D call. The CDR3 runs 13 residues. The germline CDR1 and CDR2 sequences are SGHDN and FVKESK. With 4 bases removed from V and 3 bases from J, the gap between germline ends came to 10 bases. The CDR3 nucleotides read TGTGCCAGCAGCCCCTATCTTGACTACGAGCAGTACTTC. Amino acids: CASSPYLDYEQYF.

The gene calls are TRBV5-4 and TRBJ1-1; the D is unclear. The germline V gene encodes CDR1 SGHNT and CDR2 YYREEE (reference sequence). With 3 bases removed from V and 1 base from J, the gap between germline ends came to 7 bases. The CDR3 extends over 13 amino acids. The CDR3 region has the DNA TGTGCCAGCAGCTCCATTCAGAACACTGAAGCTTTCTTT. It specifies CASSSIQNTEAFF. Complete variable domain (other parts from reference TRBV5-4 and TRBJ1-1): ETGVTQSPTHLIKTRGQQVTLRCSSQSGHNTVSWYQQALGQGPQFIFQYYREEENGRGNFPPRFSGLQFPNYSSELNVNALELDDSALYLCASSSIQNTEAFFGQGTRLTVV.

The count of this clone is one. The chain combines TRBV10-1 with TRBJ2-2; D gene ambiguous. Germline V CDR1 and CDR2: WNHNN, SYGVQD (reference sequence). The CDR3 length is 12 residues. V was shortened by 3 bases and J by 4 bases, with 3 bases between the two germline ends. CDR3 coding DNA: TGCGCCAGCAGTGACCCCACCGGGGAGCTGTTTTTT. It translates to CASSDPTGELFF.

The chain combines TRBV5-5 with TRBJ1-2; D perhaps matches TRBD1 (6 bases). With 3 bases removed from V and 3 bases from J, the gap between germline ends came to 12 bases. The CDR3 is made up of 14 amino acids. Germline values: CDR1 SGHKS, CDR2 YYEKEE (reference sequence). The CDR3 bases are TGTGCCAGCAGCTCACACCAGGGGCACTATGGCTACACCTTC. It yields the protein CASSSHQGHYGYTF.

The chain recombines TRBV6-5 with TRBJ1-3; D gene unclear. The length of the CDR3 is 15 residues. Germline V gene sequence: CDR1 MNHEY, CDR2 SVGAGI. V dropped 1 base and J dropped 1 base, with 8 bases sitting between them. This chain's CDR3 is CASSYYGGSGNTIYF. The CDR3 DNA is TGTGCCAGCAGTTACTATGGAGGTTCTGGAAACACCATATATTTT.

V usage is TRBV7-7 and J usage is TRBJ2-5; D is perhaps TRBD1 or TRBD2 (6 bases each). Trimming removed 5 bases from V and 5 bases from J, with 18 bases in between. This CDR3 is built from 15 residues. CDR1 is SSHAT and CDR2 is FNYEAQ in the germline V gene (reference sequence). This chain's CDR3 is CASSPGRGARETQYF. In DNA form, the CDR3 reads TGTGCCAGCAGCCCCGGAAGGGGGGCGAGGGAGACCCAGTACTTC.

The CDR3 nucleotides read TGTGCTAGTGGTCGAGGGACAGGGGCAAGAATGAACACTGAAGCTTTCTTT. Amino acid sequence: CASGRGTGARMNTEAFF. The chain uses TRBV12-5 and TRBJ1-1; 10 nucleotides match TRBD1. This CDR3 region has 17 residues. From germline, CDR1 is LGHNT and CDR2 FRNRAP. V lost 5 bases to trimming and J lost 0 bases; unmatched junction nucleotides: 9. The variable domain in full, completed from reference TRBV12-5 and TRBJ1-1, reads DARVTQTPRHKVTEMGQEVTMRCQPILGHNTVFWYRQTMMQGLELLAYFRNRAPLDDSGMPKDRFSAEMPDATLATLKIQPSEPRDSAVYFCASGRGTGARMNTEAFFGQGTRLTVV.

The genes are TRBV1 and TRBJ2-1. TRBV1 is a pseudogene locus. The CDR3 contains 16 residues. CDR3 region: CTSSQDYRKSYNEQFF. In DNA form, the CDR3 reads TGCACCAGCAGCCAAGACTACCGGAAATCCTACAATGAGCAGTTCTTC.

The rearrangement uses TRBV4-2 and TRBJ2-7; TRBD2 agrees at 9 bases. The CDR3 consists of 17 residues. Germline V gives CDR1 LGHNA, CDR2 YNFKEQ. The V segment lost 0 bases and the J segment 6 bases; nucleotides outside the gene matches: 12. The CDR3 DNA reads TGTGCCAGCAGCCAAGATCGTAGTCCGGGACTAGCCGGCGAGCAGTACTTC. Its translation is CASSQDRSPGLAGEQYF.

The V and J genes are TRBV6-1 and TRBJ1-1; no firm D call. This CDR3 comprises 13 residues. Per germline, CDR1 MNHNS and CDR2 SASEGT. V was shortened by 7 bases and J by 0 bases, with 9 bases between the two germline ends. Here the CDR3 reads CASKEPLNTEAFF. CDR3 DNA: TGTGCCAGCAAAGAACCCTTGAACACTGAAGCTTTCTTT.

The chain recombines TRBV28 with TRBJ2-7; 8 bases match TRBD1. Germline V gene lookup returns CDR1 MDHEN and CDR2 SYDVKM. Trimming at V came to 3 bases and at J to 7 bases, leaving 8 bases not matched to a gene. The CDR3 has 14 amino acids. CDR3 in amino acids: CASSLDRDFLEQYF. In DNA form, the CDR3 reads TGTGCCAGCAGTTTGGACAGGGACTTTTTGGAGCAGTACTTC.

Here the CDR3 reads CASSLDQTDTQYF. The CDR3 bases are TGTGCCAGCAGTCTCGACCAGACAGATACGCAGTATTTT. V is TRBV6-4 and J is TRBJ2-3; D is unresolved. CDR3 length: 13 residues. Trimming pared 5 bases from V and 3 bases from J, leaving 9 bases between. CDR1 and CDR2 from the germline V gene are MRHNA and SNTAGT.